These 5 T cell receptor beta chains came from one sample sequenced in a study of shared clonotypes between healthy human individuals. Generated by immunoSEQ multiplex PCR, the TCRdb table keeps only in-frame clones and is missing some. This repertoire shows about 680,000 clones, 92% found once; its top ten account for 24%. Naive CD8 cells lacked CD45RO, underwent positive selection for CCR7 and left out terminally differentiated effector memory CD45RA+ cells. The sample comprised naive CD8+ T cells sorted from blood. These receptor sequences come from a man younger than 45 in good health.

This chain joins TRBV2 and TRBJ2-7; 10 positions agree with TRBD1. Looked up from germline, CDR1 is SNHLY and CDR2 is FYNNEI. Unmatched junction bases numbered 12, after V lost 7 bases and J lost 9 bases. The CDR3 has 14 residues. CDR3 nucleotides: TGTGCCAGCAACCCGACAGGGGGCTCGAGTGCGCAGTACTTC. The encoded protein is CASNPTGGSSAQYF.

The gene calls are TRBV5-5 and TRBJ2-1, with TRBD2 matching 10 bases. V shed 0 bases and J 9 bases; nucleotides not matched to a gene: 9. The CDR3 is made up of 16 amino acids. CDR1 and CDR2 from the germline V gene are SGHKS and YYEKEE (reference sequence). DNA for the CDR3: TGTGCCAGCAGCTTGGGAGGTCTAGCGGGAGCGGGTGAGCAGTTCTTC. This translates into CASSLGGLAGAGEQFF. The entire variable domain, with the rest obtained from reference TRBV5-5 and TRBJ2-1, is as follows: DAGVTQSPTHLIKTRGQQVTLRCSPISGHKSVSWYQQVLGQGPQFIFQYYEKEERGRGNFPDRFSARQFPNYSSELNVNALLLGDSALYLCASSLGGLAGAGEQFFGPGTRLTVL.

This clone has only one observation. V usage is TRBV9 and J usage is TRBJ2-1, with TRBD2 matching 9 bases. CDR3 length: 18 amino acids. Germline-derived CDR1 and CDR2 are SGDLS and YYNGEE. The ends lost 3 bases at V and 2 bases at J; junction bases unmatched: 12. CDR3 sequence (DNA): TGTGCCAGCAGCGCGCCCCGAGCCCTAGCGGGACCCTACAATGAGCAGTTCTTC. Protein product: CASSAPRALAGPYNEQFF.

In its sample, this clone was seen once. The chain employs TRBV7-2 and TRBJ2-7, with D uncertain. The germline V and J ends were trimmed by 0 bases and 0 bases, with 12 bases remaining between them. Germline CDR1 reads SGHTA; CDR2 reads FQGNSA. The CDR3 is made up of 16 amino acids. CDR3 DNA sequence: TGTGCCAGCAGCTTAGCGCAGAGAAGCTCCTCCTACGAGCAGTACTTC. This translates into CASSLAQRSSSYEQYF.

The chain carries TRBV5-1 and TRBJ2-1; 10 nucleotides line up with TRBD1. V shed 2 bases and J 4 bases; nucleotides not matched to a gene: 6. Germline V lookup: CDR1 SGHRS, CDR2 YFSETQ. This CDR3 is 16 amino acids long. The CDR3 nucleotides are TGCGCCAGCAGCTTCCCCCGGACAGGGGGGTACAATGAGCAGTTCTTC. Translated: CASSFPRTGGYNEQFF. Together with reference TRBV5-1 and TRBJ2-1, the CDR3 gives the full variable domain: KAGVTQTPRYLIKTRGQQVTLSCSPISGHRSVSWYQQTPGQGLQFLFEYFSETQRNKGNFPGRFSGRQFSNSRSEMNVSTLELGDSALYLCASSFPRTGGYNEQFFGPGTRLTVL.